This T cell receptor beta chain was documented in a study of blood T cell repertoires in COVID-19. Turning to this clone: The sample has other DNA sequences that encode this CDR3 too.

As processed by the authors: Reference gene primer amplification in the assay estimated nucleated cell counts. Profiling relied on immunoSEQ multiplex PCR, and the TCRdb table lists in-frame clones only, not all of them. V, J and clone size derive from that table, while D and trimming were established from the DNA sequence. The data hold under 250,000 clones, with about nine tenths observed a single time. CDR1 is LGHDT, CDR2 YNNKEL, per germline (reference sequence). This CDR3 is built from 13 residues. The V end lost 1 base, the J end lost 1 base, and 4 bases lay between the germline ends. The sample consisted of PBMCs or T cells enriched from blood (not recorded which). This chain links TRBV3-1 (or the pseudogene TRBV3-2) with TRBJ2-5, with D uncertain. The sequence derives from a man in his forties who had recovered from COVID-19. The CDR3 loop reads CASSQVLQETQYF. The CDR3 nucleotides read TGTGCCAGCAGCCAAGTACTCCAAGAGACCCAGTACTTC.